The entry that follows covers one T cell receptor (beta chain) sequence. The source of the sample is a study of blood T cell repertoires in COVID-19. Authors' analysis steps: Using reference gene primer amplification, nucleated cell counts were estimated. The repertoire was sequenced with immunoSEQ multiplex PCR; TCRdb's copy has only in-frame clones and lacks some. V and J calls and clone size are as listed in that table; D and trimming were resolved from the DNA. Of 65,000 to 75,000 clones in the sample, around 81% were seen once. CDR3 size: 15 residues. The ends were cut back, 0 bases at V and 7 bases at J, with 15 bases in the middle. The germline gives CDR1 MNHNS, CDR2 SASEGT.

This receptor was obtained from an older woman with acute or convalescent COVID-19. This chain uses TRBV6-1 with TRBJ1-1; D remains unclear. The sequenced sample consisted of peripheral blood. CDR3 nucleotides: TGTGCCAGCAGTGAAGCCGCTCGAGGGATTGGTGAAGCTTTCTTT. Protein sequence: CASSEAARGIGEAFF.